The 21 T cell receptor beta chains listed next were all sequenced from one sample in a study of regulatory T cells in long-lasting Graves disease. This sample's time point: newly diagnosed GD, antithyroid drugs for less than 3 months. PBMC-extracted RNA yielded the TCR library. The TCR beta library used iRepertoire HTBI primers with Arm-PCR amplification of CDR3. TCRdb ran MiXCR on the multiplex PCR reads and lists one entry per CDR3 protein. In the table there are 250,000 to 300,000 distinct CDR3 sequences, 18% of which are singletons. Another study also made use of these data, one on T cells in Graves' hyperthyroidism and ophthalmopathy.

The specimen comprised peripheral blood mononuclear cells (PBMCs), sampled at new diagnosis, from a patient treated with antithyroid drugs. These receptors all come from a young woman with Graves disease.

This clonotype was counted ten times or more. The chain is built from TRBV6-1 and TRBJ1-1; D call uncertain. V lost 0 bases to trimming and J lost 0 bases, with 8 bases between them. The CDR3 sequence is 15 residues long. Per the germline V gene, CDR1 is MNHNS and CDR2 is SASEGT. The CDR3 region is CASSEAWELNTEAFF. DNA for the CDR3: TGTGCCAGCAGTGAAGCATGGGAATTGAACACTGAAGCTTTCTTT.

This clonotype was counted ten times or more. The chain joins TRBV10-3 to TRBJ2-7; tentatively, D is TRBD1 (5 bases). The CDR3 sequence is 12 residues long. Germline V gene lookup returns CDR1 ENHRY and CDR2 SYGVKD. The V end lost 3 bases, the J end lost 7 bases, and 10 bases lay between the germline ends. The chain's CDR3 is CAISDMGREQYF. The CDR3 DNA sequence: TGTGCCATCAGTGATATGGGGCGGGAGCAGTACTTC.

The chain has TRBV4-1 and TRBJ1-3; possibly TRBD1 for D (5 bases). The V end lost 4 bases, the J end lost 2 bases, and 12 bases lay between the germline ends. Germline V CDR1 and CDR2: MGHRA, YSYEKL. This CDR3 contains 15 residues. CDR3 DNA sequence: TGCGCCAGCAGCCGCCGGACACGCACTGGAAACACCATATATTTT. Protein product: CASSRRTRTGNTIYF.

Ten or more counts support this clonotype. This chain joins TRBV6-1 and TRBJ2-5; 8 positions agree with TRBD1. Unmatched junction bases numbered 6, after V lost 6 bases and J lost 3 bases. The germline CDR1 and CDR2 sequences are MNHNS and SASEGT. This CDR3 spans 14 amino acids. CDR3 DNA sequence: TGTGCCAGCAGGCCTGGGACAGGAAAAGAGACCCAGTACTTC. Residues: CASRPGTGKETQYF.

The rearrangement links TRBV19 to TRBJ1-4; 7 positions match TRBD1. V was clipped by 5 bases and J by 8 bases; unmatched bases: 8. Germline V CDR1 and CDR2: LNHDA, SQIVND (reference sequence). This CDR3 has 14 amino acids. CDR3 in amino acids: CASSVDRLNEKLFF. CDR3 DNA sequence: TGTGCCAGTAGTGTGGACAGGCTAAACGAAAAACTGTTTTTT.

The chain has TRBV11-2 and TRBJ2-1; D might be TRBD2 (5 bases). The germline CDR1 and CDR2 sequences are SGHAT and FQNNGV. CDR3 length: 14 residues. V dropped 3 bases and J dropped 3 bases, with 9 bases sitting between them. CDR3 residues: CASSFTRLYNEQFF. CDR3 coding DNA: TGTGCCAGCAGCTTCACTAGGCTCTACAATGAGCAGTTCTTC.

This clonotype was found many times. V usage is TRBV20-1 and J usage is TRBJ2-7, with D perhaps matching TRBD1 (6 bases). Looked up from germline, CDR1 is DFQATT and CDR2 is SNEGSKA (reference sequence). V gave up 4 bases and J gave up 2 bases, with 12 bases separating them. There are 13 residues in the CDR3. The CDR3 nucleotides are TGCAGTGCTACAAGGACAGAAGCCTACGAGCAGTACTTC. Residues: CSATRTEAYEQYF.

Many counts were recorded for this clonotype. J is TRBJ2-1 and V is TRBV20-1; D may match TRBD1 or TRBD2 (5 bases each). The germline V gene has CDR1 DFQATT and CDR2 SNEGSKA (reference sequence). CDR3 size: 15 residues. V lost 1 base and J lost 0, with 10 bases in between. The CDR3 nucleotides read TGCAGTGCTAGAGTTGGGGGATACTCCTACAATGAGCAGTTCTTC. Translation gives CSARVGGYSYNEQFF.

This clonotype showed up many times. The V and J genes are TRBV6-1 and TRBJ2-3; 7 bases are shared with TRBD1. This CDR3 is 15 amino acids long. The trim removed 6 bases at V and 2 bases at J, leaving 8 bases unmatched. Germline V gene data show CDR1 as MNHNS and CDR2 as SASEGT. CDR3 nucleotide sequence: TGTGCCAGCAGCCACCGGGACAGCCACACAGATACGCAGTATTTT. It is translated as CASSHRDSHTDTQYF.

The rearrangement joins TRBV12-3 or TRBV12-4 to TRBJ2-3; 9 bases fit TRBD2. Trimming cost V 6 bases and J 6 bases; bases outside gene matches: 19. The CDR3 extends over 18 amino acids. This CDR3 is CASRPGLGSGGAGDTQYF. CDR3 bases: TGTGCCAGCAGGCCCGGGCTGGGTAGCGGGGGAGCGGGGGATACGCAGTATTTT.

This clonotype has just a few counts. This rearrangement joins TRBV7-3 to TRBJ2-1, with 8 positions matching TRBD1. V shed 5 bases and J 3 bases; nucleotides not matched to a gene: 3. CDR3 length: 14 amino acids. Germline CDR1 reads SGHTA; CDR2 reads FQGTGA. CDR3 residues: CASSHGQGYNEQFF. The CDR3 DNA is TGTGCCAGCAGCCACGGACAGGGCTACAATGAGCAGTTCTTC.

This clonotype showed up many times. V gene TRBV5-6 combines with J gene TRBJ1-1; D might be TRBD1 (5 bases). The germline CDR1 and CDR2 sequences are SGHDT and YYEEEE. V was shortened by 2 bases and J by 3 bases, with 23 bases between the two germline ends. CDR3 length: 18 residues. CDR3 sequence (DNA): TGTGCCAGCAGCTTACTTTCCGGGACGGTGGGGAGGGACACTGAAGCTTTCTTT. Protein: CASSLLSGTVGRDTEAFF.

The chain couples TRBV11-2 to TRBJ2-7; TRBD1 agrees at 8 bases. Looked up from germline, CDR1 is SGHAT and CDR2 is FQNNGV. V shed 5 bases, J shed 5 bases, and the junction held 11 bases outside the gene matches. The CDR3 is 15 residues long. CDR3 sequence (DNA): TGTGCCAGCAGCACGACCCCGGACAGGGTCCACGAGCAGTACTTC. It specifies CASSTTPDRVHEQYF.

Only a few counts were recorded for this clonotype. The V gene is TRBV25-1, the J gene TRBJ1-6; TRBD1 matches at 7 bases. CDR1 and CDR2 (germline): MGHDK, SYGVNS. Trimming removed 4 bases from V and 7 bases from J; junction bases left unmatched: 7. This CDR3 has 15 residues. The CDR3 region is CASSAPTGRNSPLHF. As DNA, the CDR3 is TGTGCCAGCAGTGCCCCGACAGGGCGGAATTCACCCCTCCACTTT.

This clonotype was seen repeatedly, ten times or more. This chain joins TRBV2 and TRBJ1-1; TRBD1 matches at 9 bases. With 6 bases clipped from V and 0 bases from J, the junction kept 5 bases outside the gene matches. Germline V gene data show CDR1 as SNHLY and CDR2 as FYNNEI. The CDR3 spans 15 residues. CDR3 in DNA: TGTGCCAGCAGAGACAGGGGGACCATGAACACTGAAGCTTTCTTT. Translating it yields CASRDRGTMNTEAFF. Full variable domain (outside the CDR3, taken from reference TRBV2 and TRBJ1-1): EPEVTQTPSHQVTQMGQEVILRCVPISNHLYFYWYRQILGQKVEFLVSFYNNEISEKSEIFDDQFSVERPDGSNFTLKIRSTKLEDSAMYFCASRDRGTMNTEAFFGQGTRLTVV.

This clonotype came up many times. The chain links TRBV20-1 to TRBJ1-2; 8 nucleotides agree with TRBD1. Germline CDR1 reads DFQATT; CDR2 reads SNEGSKA (reference sequence). V shed 0 bases and J 7 bases; nucleotides not matched to a gene: 7. The CDR3 is made up of 14 amino acids. CDR3 nucleotides: TGCAGTGCTAGAGATGTCAGGGGGCAAGTTGGCTACACCTTC. Protein product: CSARDVRGQVGYTF.

The chain couples TRBV19 to TRBJ1-5, with 7 bases identical to TRBD1. Germline V gene lookup returns CDR1 LNHDA and CDR2 SQIVND (reference sequence). The length of the CDR3 is 16 residues. With V trimmed by 5 bases and J by 6 bases, 13 bases remained unmatched. This CDR3 is CASSPVRDREGQPQHF. The CDR3 coding sequence is TGTGCCAGTAGTCCCGTTCGAGACAGGGAAGGTCAGCCCCAGCATTTT.

The genes are TRBV6-5 and TRBJ2-7, with D perhaps TRBD1 (5 bases). Germline CDR1 is MNHEY and CDR2 is SVGAGI. Trimming left V 2 bases short and J 1 base short, with 15 bases between. This CDR3 comprises 16 residues. CDR3 sequence (DNA): TGTGCCAGCAGTTACGGAAGGGGTTTCCCTTCCTACGAGCAGTACTTC. This sequence encodes CASSYGRGFPSYEQYF.

The rearrangement joins TRBV5-5 to TRBJ1-6; the D is unclear. V was cut by 4 bases and J by 4 bases, with 12 bases left in between. The CDR3 has 15 residues. Germline CDR1 is SGHKS and CDR2 is YYEKEE (reference sequence). The CDR3 sequence is CASSRRTLYNSPLHF. The CDR3 coding sequence is TGTGCCAGCAGCCGCAGAACTTTATATAATTCACCCCTCCACTTT.

Ten or more counts support this clonotype. This chain links TRBV28 with TRBJ1-2, with TRBD1 as a possible D gene (5 bases). V was pared by 3 bases and J by 6 bases, with 14 bases between. CDR1 and CDR2 (germline): MDHEN, SYDVKM. CDR3 length: 14 amino acids. CDR3 amino acids: CASSFRGGWNGYTF. DNA for the CDR3: TGTGCCAGCAGTTTTAGGGGAGGTTGGAATGGCTACACCTTC.

This clonotype was picked up many times. J is TRBJ1-6 and V is TRBV7-9, with 9 bases matching TRBD1. The CDR3 runs to 14 residues. J gave up 9 bases and V 6 bases, and 6 bases lay outside the gene matches. CDR1 and CDR2 from the germline V gene are SEHNR and FQNEAQ (reference sequence). The CDR3 loop is CASRTGQGGSPLHF. CDR3 DNA sequence: TGTGCCAGCAGAACGGGACAGGGAGGTTCACCCCTCCACTTT.